These 2 T cell receptor beta chains originate from one sample sequenced in a study of shared clonotypes between healthy human individuals. Some clones are missing from TCRdb's copy, which holds only in-frame ones; the method was immunoSEQ multiplex PCR. The data show some 700,000 clones, less than 95% seen once. The sequenced material came from memory CD8+ T cells from PBMCs. Subset reported: CD45RO+ cells pooled with CCR7-negative TemRA cells. These receptor sequences come from a man aged 18 to 30 in good health. Some clones in this sample may be carry-over from other donors' samples.

As to this clone: The junction does not match germline at one end; this may be a read error. This chain joins TRBV7-3 and TRBJ2-3; D not certain. Germline V CDR1 and CDR2: SGHTA, FQGTGA. The CDR3 is made up of 13 amino acids. In nucleotides, the CDR3 is TGTGCCAGCAGCTTAGCAGGCGGCCCCCCCTCGGATTTT. This sequence encodes CASSLAGGPPSDF.

This chain joins TRBV7-9 and TRBJ1-1; D ambiguous. V was shortened by 2 bases and J by 11 bases, with 12 bases between the two germline ends. The CDR3 totals 12 residues. Germline loops: CDR1 SEHNR, CDR2 FQNEAQ (reference sequence). For the CDR3, the DNA is TGTGCCAGCAGCTTAATCATAGGGTATGCTTTCTTT. This gives the protein CASSLIIGYAFF.